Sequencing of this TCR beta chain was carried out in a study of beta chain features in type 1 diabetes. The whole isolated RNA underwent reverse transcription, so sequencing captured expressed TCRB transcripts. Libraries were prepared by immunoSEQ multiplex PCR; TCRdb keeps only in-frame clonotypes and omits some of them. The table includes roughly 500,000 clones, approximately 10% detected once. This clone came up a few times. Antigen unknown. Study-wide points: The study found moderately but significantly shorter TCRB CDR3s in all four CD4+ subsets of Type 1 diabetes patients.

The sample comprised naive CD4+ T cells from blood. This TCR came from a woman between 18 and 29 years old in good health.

The CDR3 DNA sequence: TGTGCCAGCAGCACCCACAGGGACAGCACTGAAGCTTTCTTT. Residues: CASSTHRDSTEAFF. The V and J genes are TRBV21-1 and TRBJ1-1; the tabulated D call, TRBD1, remains unverified against the DNA. TRBV21-1 is marked as a pseudogene. CDR3 size: 14 residues.